These T cell receptor beta chains were read from a single sample in a study of low-dose radiotherapy and immunotherapy resistance in tumors. In TCRdb, the reads were re-called with MiXCR into one record per CDR3 protein. Here the sample spans around 83,000 distinct CDR3 sequences, approximately 20% being singletons. The sample here was PBMCs, taken before treatment. The receptors come from a male donor with prostate cancer. CDR3s include the opening cysteine and the closing phenylalanine or tryptophan. The D gene is left open where the match is weak. Expanded clones get a size class; other rows say once, few or many, or leave the size out.

d_call	j_call	clone_size	v_call	cdr3_nt	cdr3_aa
-	TRBJ2-7	many	TRBV6-5	TGTGCCAGCAGAACTCCTAACAGCCACGAGCAGTACTTC	CASRTPNSHEQYF
TRBD2	TRBJ2-1	many	TRBV29-1	TGCAGCGGATTAAGCGGGAACTACAATGAGCAGTTCTTC	CSGLSGNYNEQFF
TRBD2	TRBJ2-3	many	TRBV5-1	TGCGCCAGCAGGTCCCTTCGGGAGGGCCGCGATACGCAGTATTTT	CASRSLREGRDTQYF
-	TRBJ2-2	many	TRBV29-1	TGCAGCGGTCAACAGGGCGCCGGGGAGCTGTTTTTT	CSGQQGAGELFF
-	TRBJ1-3	-	TRBV27	TGTGCCAGCAGTCCCAGGACGGGTGACTCTGGAAACACCATATATTTT	CASSPRTGDSGNTIYF
-	TRBJ2-1	many	TRBV5-6	TGTGCCAGCAGCTTATTCATGGACAGTCGAGAGTACAATGAGCAGTTCTTC	CASSLFMDSREYNEQFF
TRBD1	TRBJ1-5	-	TRBV24-1	TGTGCCACCAGTAGTCGGACAGGGAAGCAGCCCCAGCATTTT	CATSSRTGKQPQHF
-	TRBJ1-1	many	TRBV4-1	TGCGCCAGCAGCCAAGGACTGCGCGGGACTGAAGCTTTCTTT	CASSQGLRGTEAFF
-	TRBJ1-1	many	TRBV7-2	TGTGCCAGCAGCTTAATCTTGGGTTTTCGCACTGAAGCTTTCTTT	CASSLILGFRTEAFF
-	TRBJ2-3	many	TRBV11-2	TGTGCCAGCAGCCCAGAGGACCGAAGTTGGGATACGCAGTATTTT	CASSPEDRSWDTQYF
-	TRBJ1-1	many	TRBV12-3/TRBV12-4	TGTGCCAGCAGTCCTTATCCTGAAGCTTTCTTT	CASSPYPEAFF
-	TRBJ2-1	many	TRBV5-5	TGTGCCAGCAGCTGGAGAGAACCCTACAATGAGCAGTTCTTC	CASSWREPYNEQFF
TRBD1	TRBJ2-7	many	TRBV6-1	TGTGCCAGCAGTGAAGTTCGTTTTTTTGCAAAGGGGGCGCGATTACATCCCGAGCAGTACTTC	CASSEVRFFAKGARLHPEQYF
-	TRBJ2-5	many	TRBV12-3/TRBV12-4	TGTGCCAGCAGTTTATTAGGGTTTTGGGAGACCCAGTACTTC	CASSLLGFWETQYF
-	TRBJ1-1	many	TRBV5-1	TGCGCCAGCAGCACCCACCCGGGACAAGTGAACACTGAAGCTTTCTTT	CASSTHPGQVNTEAFF
TRBD1	TRBJ1-5	many	TRBV3-1	TGTGCCAGCAGCCAGCAAGACAGGGGGAATCAGCCCCAGCATTTT	CASSQQDRGNQPQHF
-	TRBJ1-1	many	TRBV6-2/TRBV6-3	TGTGCCGGGTCAAGACAGGAAGACACTGAAGCTTTCTTT	CAGSRQEDTEAFF
-	TRBJ2-7	many	TRBV5-1	TGCGCCAGCAGCCCTAGCACAGGGTTACTTGGGTACGAGCAGTACTTC	CASSPSTGLLGYEQYF
TRBD1	TRBJ2-2	many	TRBV20-1	TGCAGTGCTACAAGACAGGGCGGGGAGCTGTTTTTT	CSATRQGGELFF
TRBD2	TRBJ2-1	-	TRBV15	TGTGCCACCAGCAGGGCGGGAGTCTCCTACAATGAGCAGTTCTTC	CATSRAGVSYNEQFF
-	TRBJ1-5	many	TRBV20-1	TGCAGTGCTACTACATATAGCAATCAGCCCCAGCATTTT	CSATTYSNQPQHF